This T cell receptor beta chain was recorded in a study of T cells after yellow fever vaccination. Points from the study as a whole: Detected again after the booster were most primary-vaccination clones, at approximately 96% CD4 and roughly 88% CD8.

Looked up from germline, CDR1 is DFQATT and CDR2 is SNEGSKA (reference sequence). V was pared by 6 bases and J by 9 bases, with 5 bases of the junction left unmatched. The CDR3 is 12 amino acids. Notes on this clonotype: The antigen remains undetermined.

Synthesis of TCR cDNA relied on 5'RACE template switching, which attached a universal primer site and UMIs. TCRdb reanalysed the 5' RACE reads using MiXCR and keeps one entry per CDR3 protein. The sample lists under 550,000 distinct CDR3 sequences; 21% were seen once. The specimen comprised PBMCs, sampled approximately 22 days after the first yellow fever vaccination. V and J are TRBV20-1 and TRBJ1-6, with 7 bases fitting TRBD1. The source of this sequence is a man younger than 30 who received the YFV17D yellow fever vaccine. CDR3: CSAAAGGSPLHF. The CDR3 DNA follows: TGCAGTGCCGCGGCAGGGGGTTCACCCCTCCACTTT.